This entry lists 17 T cell receptor beta chains sequenced from one sample in a study of T-cell reconstitution after alpha-beta-depleted transplantation in children. Unique molecular identifiers were built into the TCRbeta library. TCRdb reanalysed the PCR reads using MiXCR and keeps one entry per CDR3 protein. The sample consists of almost 250,000 distinct CDR3 sequences, roughly 23% of them appearing once. Sequencing used PBMCs, obtained before TCRalphabeta/CD19-depleted stem cell transplant. These receptors originate from a girl aged 2 to 9 with Fanconi anemia, due to receive a stem cell transplant.

This clonotype was observed a few times. This chain links TRBV25-1 with TRBJ2-1; D is uncertain. Trimming pared 4 bases from V and 2 bases from J, leaving 12 bases between. This CDR3 region has 15 residues. In germline, CDR1 is MGHDK, CDR2 SYGVNS. CDR3 DNA sequence: TGTGCCAGCAGTGGGCCCCTCCGGGCCTACAATGAGCAGTTCTTC. Its protein is CASSGPLRAYNEQFF.

V is TRBV20-1 and J is TRBJ2-7; D is unresolved. V dropped 4 bases and J dropped 3 bases, with 16 bases sitting between them. The germline gives CDR1 DFQATT, CDR2 SNEGSKA (reference sequence). This CDR3 comprises 14 residues. In DNA, the CDR3 is TGCAGTGCTAAACGCGATTCCTTGATCTACGAGCAGTACTTC. Amino acid sequence: CSAKRDSLIYEQYF.

The DNA for the CDR3 is TGTGCCAGCAGTCGAGGCAGGGTAACCGGGGAGCTGTTTTTT. Residues: CASSRGRVTGELFF. The V call is TRBV6-1, the J call TRBJ2-2; a weak D match, TRBD1 (5 bases). Germline loops: CDR1 MNHNS, CDR2 SASEGT. This CDR3 comprises 14 residues. The V end lost 5 bases, the J end lost 5 bases, and 12 bases lay between the germline ends.

This clonotype showed up many times. The rearrangement uses TRBV28 and TRBJ2-4, with D maybe TRBD1 (6 bases). The CDR3 spans 12 residues. V lost 6 bases and J 9 bases, leaving 12 bases between the germline ends. Germline values: CDR1 MDHEN, CDR2 SYDVKM. The CDR3 DNA reads as TGTGCCAGCAGAACAGGGTCGGGCATTCAGTACTTC. Protein: CASRTGSGIQYF.

The chain couples TRBV10-1 to TRBJ1-6; D remains ambiguous. V lost 7 bases, J lost 10 bases, and 14 bases lay in between. Germline CDR1 and CDR2: WNHNN and SYGVQD (reference sequence). The CDR3 covers 13 residues. The CDR3 region is CASTGAQLSPLHF. CDR3 DNA: TGCGCCAGCACTGGTGCGCAGTTGTCACCCCTCCACTTT.

The chain uses TRBV29-1 and TRBJ2-5; 7 positions agree with TRBD1. Trimming took 6 bases from V and 6 from J; bases not matched to a gene: 10. Germline CDR1 and CDR2: SQVTM and ANQGSEA. The CDR3 runs to 13 residues. The CDR3 bases are TGCAGCGTGCCGACAGGGCCCCATCAGACCCAGTACTTC. Its protein product is CSVPTGPHQTQYF.

The rearrangement uses TRBV12-3 or TRBV12-4 and TRBJ2-4, with a possible D match to TRBD2 (5 bases). This CDR3 has 13 amino acids. The V end lost 5 bases, the J end lost 9 bases, and 14 bases lay between the germline ends. This CDR3 reads CASSKILVSIQYF. The CDR3 region has the DNA TGTGCCAGCAGTAAGATACTAGTGAGCATTCAGTACTTC.

In its sample, this clonotype was seen a few times. The chain employs TRBV5-1 and TRBJ2-3; D is ambiguous. The germline gives CDR1 SGHRS, CDR2 YFSETQ. V lost 1 base to trimming and J lost 4 bases, with 7 bases between them. The CDR3 totals 13 residues. The CDR3 protein is CASSLMRSDTQYF. The CDR3 bases are TGCGCCAGCAGCTTGATGAGGTCAGATACGCAGTATTTT.

This clonotype was counted between two and nine times. The chain uses TRBV10-3 and TRBJ2-7, with D possibly TRBD1 on 6 matching bases. From germline, CDR1 is ENHRY and CDR2 SYGVKD. The CDR3 is made up of 12 amino acids. The V and J ends lost 3 bases and 3 bases respectively, with 6 bases between them. CDR3 protein: CAISEQGYEQYF. The DNA of the CDR3 is TGTGCCATCAGTGAACAGGGCTACGAGCAGTACTTC.

As for this clonotype: A single base separates this from a much larger clone, so it may be a read error. The chain uses TRBV7-9 and TRBJ2-3; D tentatively fits TRBD1 or TRBD2 (6 bases each). The CDR3 loop spans 14 amino acids. Germline V gene data show CDR1 as SEHNR and CDR2 as FQNEAQ (reference sequence). Trimming shortened V by 5 bases and J by 0 bases, and 9 bases separated the two germline ends. The CDR3 is CASSPGASTDTQYF. The CDR3, as DNA: TGTGCCAGCAGCCCGGGGGCTAGCACAGATACGCAGTATTTT.

The rearrangement joins TRBV20-1 to TRBJ1-4; D gene uncertain. The CDR3 extends over 13 amino acids. V was pared by 4 bases and J by 2 bases, with 8 bases between. In germline, CDR1 is DFQATT, CDR2 SNEGSKA (reference sequence). CDR3 sequence: CSATEGTNEKLFF. CDR3 sequence (DNA): TGCAGTGCTACGGAGGGCACTAATGAAAAACTGTTTTTT.

This clonotype was detected ten times or more. The J gene is TRBJ2-7, the V gene TRBV29-1; tentatively, D is TRBD2 (5 bases). V dropped 2 bases and J dropped 2 bases, with 10 bases sitting between them. The CDR3 runs 13 residues. From germline, CDR1 is SQVTM and CDR2 ANQGSEA. CDR3 amino acids: CSVESSGAYEQYF. The DNA of the CDR3 is TGCAGCGTTGAAAGCAGCGGAGCCTACGAGCAGTACTTC.

This chain links TRBV28 with TRBJ2-7; tentatively, D is TRBD1 (5 bases). V lost 3 bases and J 2 bases, leaving 8 bases between the germline ends. The CDR3 is made up of 13 amino acids. The germline CDR1 and CDR2 sequences are MDHEN and SYDVKM. CDR3 sequence (DNA): TGTGCCAGCAGTTTCCCAGGGACCTACGAGCAGTACTTC. Its protein is CASSFPGTYEQYF.

This clonotype was detected only a few times. The V call is TRBV29-1, the J call TRBJ2-3; 7 bases are a match to TRBD2. This CDR3 is built from 15 residues. Germline CDR1 and CDR2: SQVTM and ANQGSEA. J was trimmed by 0 bases and V by 8 bases; bases with no gene match: 11. The CDR3, as DNA: TGCAGCACTGGGCCTAGCGGCCAGAGCACAGATACGCAGTATTTT. Encoded protein: CSTGPSGQSTDTQYF.

This clonotype was seen many times. The rearrangement links TRBV9 to TRBJ2-1, with D unclear. Trimming removed 6 bases at V and 5 bases at J, with 18 bases between. This CDR3 is 15 amino acids long. Germline CDR1 reads SGDLS; CDR2 reads YYNGEE. The DNA for the CDR3 is TGTGCCAGCACCCCCTCCCCCCTGGTCCACAATGAGCAGTTCTTC. Residues: CASTPSPLVHNEQFF. Drawing the rest from reference TRBV9 and TRBJ2-1, the complete variable domain is DSGVTQTPKHLITATGQRVTLRCSPRSGDLSVYWYQQSLDQGLQFLIQYYNGEERAKGNILERFSAQQFPDLHSELNLSSLELGDSALYFCASTPSPLVHNEQFFGPGTRLTVL.

The chain couples TRBV6-5 to TRBJ2-3, with TRBD2 matching over 10 bases. Trimming took 4 bases from V and 2 from J; bases not matched to a gene: 6. The germline V gene encodes CDR1 MNHEY and CDR2 SVGAGI. CDR3 length: 16 residues. DNA of the CDR3: TGTGCCAGCAGTTTAGTAGCGGGGGGATTCACAGATACGCAGTATTTT. Residues: CASSLVAGGFTDTQYF.

The chain recombines TRBV20-1 with TRBJ2-7; D may be TRBD1 or TRBD2 (5 bases each). The length of the CDR3 is 15 residues. The germline gives CDR1 DFQATT, CDR2 SNEGSKA (reference sequence). V was clipped by 0 bases and J by 4 bases, with 16 bases between them. For the CDR3, the DNA is TGCAGTGCTAGAGATCTATTGGGGGTCAGATACGAGCAGTACTTC. Its protein is CSARDLLGVRYEQYF.